This T cell receptor beta chain was recorded in a study of cytomegalovirus exposure and HLA in healthy donors. Both 60 Vbeta primers and 13 Jbeta primers went into the PCR. Repertoires were generated with immunoSEQ multiplex PCR, while TCRdb's copy carries only in-frame clones and drops some. The data hold 100,000 to 150,000 clones, with approximately 80% observed a single time. General observations from the study: Accurate prediction of most subjects' HLA-A and HLA-B alleles from TCR beta sequences was reported. In an earlier analysis, in several hundred donors, most V segments appeared productive either ~87% or ~30% of the time.

V lost 9 bases, J lost 1 base, and 8 bases stayed unmatched. The CDR3 is 14 amino acids. From germline, CDR1 is WNHNN and CDR2 SYGVQD (reference sequence). Comment on this clone: The antigen is not known.

The sample taken for sequencing was PBMCs. The receptor's source is a male donor in good health and CMV-seropositive. V and J are TRBV10-1 and TRBJ2-5, with TRBD2 matching 7 bases. CDR3 nucleotides: TGCGCCAGGTCCGTGGGAGGGCTCCAAGAGACCCAGTACTTC. As protein: CARSVGGLQETQYF.